These 11 T cell receptor beta chains came from one sample sequenced in a study of CD8 T cells in ankylosing spondylitis. TCRdb called the 5' RACE reads again in MiXCR, with one record for every CDR3 protein. In the table there are about 130,000 distinct CDR3 sequences, around 9.7% of which are singletons. The sequencing input was blood, either unsorted or a sorted T cell fraction (not recorded which). The receptors shown here come from a male donor with ankylosing spondylitis or in good health (not recorded which).

The rearrangement uses TRBV5-5 and TRBJ2-2; TRBD2 matches 7 bases. J gave up 3 bases and V 3 bases, and 8 bases lay outside the gene matches. This CDR3 region has 16 residues. Germline V lookup: CDR1 SGHKS, CDR2 YYEKEE (reference sequence). CDR3 DNA sequence: TGTGCCAGCAGCTCCAGAGCGGGGATGGACACCGGGGAGCTGTTTTTT. Translated, it gives CASSSRAGMDTGELFF.

The sample holds many counts of this clonotype. The genes are TRBV7-3 and TRBJ2-1; D gene ambiguous. The germline V gene has CDR1 SGHTA and CDR2 FQGTGA. Trimming pared 3 bases from V and 5 bases from J, leaving 8 bases between. The CDR3 runs to 13 residues. The CDR3 DNA reads as TGTGCCAGCAGCTTGGGCAAAGACAATGAGCAGTTCTTC. This translates into CASSLGKDNEQFF.

This clonotype was seen at least ten times. This chain links TRBV4-1 with TRBJ2-7; 8 nucleotides match TRBD2. The CDR3 extends over 15 amino acids. V dropped 0 bases and J dropped 7; count of bases not matched to a gene: 8. Germline loops: CDR1 MGHRA, CDR2 YSYEKL. The CDR3 loop is CASSQDREGLREQYF. CDR3 DNA sequence: TGCGCCAGCAGCCAAGATCGGGAGGGCCTCAGGGAGCAGTACTTC.

This clonotype showed up many times. The genes are TRBV12-3 or TRBV12-4 and TRBJ1-2, with 12 bases aligning to TRBD1. V trimming: 5 bases; J trimming: 4 bases; junction bases outside the gene matches: 2. This CDR3 contains 14 residues. The CDR3 here is CASSGTGGLYGYTF. Here the CDR3 DNA reads TGTGCCAGCAGTGGGACAGGGGGCCTCTATGGCTACACCTTC.

The chain links TRBV6-5 to TRBJ2-1; D is perhaps TRBD2 (6 bases). CDR1 and CDR2 (germline): MNHEY, SVGAGI. The germline V and J ends were trimmed by 3 bases and 8 bases, with 17 bases remaining between them. This CDR3 has 15 residues. For the CDR3, the DNA is TGTGCCAGCAGTTATAGGGCGTCGGAGGGTGATGAGCAGTTCTTC. Its translation: CASSYRASEGDEQFF.

This clonotype was seen repeatedly, ten times or more. The chain joins TRBV20-1 to TRBJ2-5; TRBD1 agrees at 10 bases. Trimming removed 4 bases from V and 2 bases from J; junction bases left unmatched: 7. Per the germline V gene, CDR1 is DFQATT and CDR2 is SNEGSKA (reference sequence). This CDR3 comprises 15 residues. In nucleotides, the CDR3 is TGCAGTGCTATTGGGACAGGGGATGTTCAAGAGACCCAGTACTTC. It is translated as CSAIGTGDVQETQYF.

In this sample, this clonotype turned up many times. This chain joins TRBV2 and TRBJ1-5; D is undetermined. Trimming removed 4 bases at V and 4 bases at J, with 5 bases between. Per the germline V gene, CDR1 is SNHLY and CDR2 is FYNNEI. CDR3 length equals 12 residues. The CDR3 nucleotides read TGTGCCAGCAGTGTCGGAAATCAGCCCCAGCATTTT. Translating it yields CASSVGNQPQHF.

This clonotype was found a few times. The CDR3 DNA is TGCGCCAGCAGCCAAGTTGCTCTAGAAACCGGGACAGGGGAAACCGGGGAGCTGTTTTTT. Translation: CASSQVALETGTGETGELFF. The V and J genes are TRBV4-1 and TRBJ2-2; 10 bases are a match to TRBD1. The germline V gene encodes CDR1 MGHRA and CDR2 YSYEKL. The length of the CDR3 is 20 residues. Trimming cost V 1 base and J 5 bases; bases outside gene matches: 16.

This clonotype showed up just a few times. This rearrangement joins TRBV12-3 or TRBV12-4 to TRBJ2-1; the match to TRBD2 covers 7 bases. With V trimmed by 3 bases and J by 0 bases, 14 bases remained unmatched. The CDR3 contains 19 residues. The CDR3 region is CASSFSPLAGSGSYNEQFF. CDR3 sequence (DNA): TGTGCCAGCAGTTTTTCCCCCTTAGCGGGTTCGGGCTCCTACAATGAGCAGTTCTTC.

This clonotype was counted many times. The rearrangement joins TRBV5-1 to TRBJ2-1; D is possibly TRBD1 or TRBD2 (5 bases each). From germline, CDR1 is SGHRS and CDR2 YFSETQ. The CDR3 is 16 residues long. V was clipped by 4 bases and J by 2 bases, with 16 bases between them. CDR3 DNA: TGCGCCAGCAGCACCTCCGGGACGGCTGCCTACAATGAGCAGTTCTTC. Its translation: CASSTSGTAAYNEQFF.

This clonotype was seen only a few times. The chain employs TRBV12-3 or TRBV12-4 and TRBJ2-5; a weak D match, TRBD2 (5 bases). This CDR3 region has 14 residues. Deletions cut 3 bases from V and 4 bases from J, with 12 bases between. The CDR3 loop is CASSLVGSGETQYF. For the CDR3, the DNA is TGTGCCAGCAGTTTGGTAGGGAGTGGAGAGACCCAGTACTTC.